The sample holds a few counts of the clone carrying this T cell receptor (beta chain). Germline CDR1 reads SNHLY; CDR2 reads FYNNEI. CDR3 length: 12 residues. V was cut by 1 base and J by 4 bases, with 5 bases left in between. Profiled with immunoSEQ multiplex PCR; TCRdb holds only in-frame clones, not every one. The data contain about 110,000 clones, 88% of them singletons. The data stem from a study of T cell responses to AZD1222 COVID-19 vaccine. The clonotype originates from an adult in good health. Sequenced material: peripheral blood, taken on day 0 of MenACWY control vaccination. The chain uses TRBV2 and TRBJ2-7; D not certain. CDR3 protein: CASSEGDYEQYF. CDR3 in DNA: TGTGCCAGCAGTGAAGGGGATTACGAGCAGTACTTC.